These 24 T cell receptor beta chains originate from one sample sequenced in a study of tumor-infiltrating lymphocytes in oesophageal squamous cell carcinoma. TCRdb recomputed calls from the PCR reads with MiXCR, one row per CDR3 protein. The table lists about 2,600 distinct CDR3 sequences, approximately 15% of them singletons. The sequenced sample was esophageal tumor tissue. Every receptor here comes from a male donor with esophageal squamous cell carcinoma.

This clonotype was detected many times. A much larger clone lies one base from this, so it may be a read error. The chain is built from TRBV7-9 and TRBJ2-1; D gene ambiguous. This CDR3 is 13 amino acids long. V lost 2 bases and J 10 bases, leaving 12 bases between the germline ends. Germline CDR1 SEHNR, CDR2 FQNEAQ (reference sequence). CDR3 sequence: CASSLSSEYEQFF. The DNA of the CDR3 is TGTGCCAGCAGCTTATCATCTGAATACGAGCAGTTCTTC.

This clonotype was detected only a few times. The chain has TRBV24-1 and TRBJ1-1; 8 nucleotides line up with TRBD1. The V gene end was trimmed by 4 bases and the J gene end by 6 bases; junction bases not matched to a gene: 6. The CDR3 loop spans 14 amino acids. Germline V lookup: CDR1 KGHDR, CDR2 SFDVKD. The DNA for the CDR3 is TGTGCCACCAGTGACTCCGGACAGGGCCCTGAAGCTTTCTTT. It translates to CATSDSGQGPEAFF.

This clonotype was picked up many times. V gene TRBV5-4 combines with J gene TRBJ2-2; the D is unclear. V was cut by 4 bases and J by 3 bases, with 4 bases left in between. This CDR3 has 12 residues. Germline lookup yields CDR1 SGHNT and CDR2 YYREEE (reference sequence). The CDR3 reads CASSPHTGELFF. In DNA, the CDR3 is TGTGCCAGCAGCCCCCACACCGGGGAGCTGTTTTTT.

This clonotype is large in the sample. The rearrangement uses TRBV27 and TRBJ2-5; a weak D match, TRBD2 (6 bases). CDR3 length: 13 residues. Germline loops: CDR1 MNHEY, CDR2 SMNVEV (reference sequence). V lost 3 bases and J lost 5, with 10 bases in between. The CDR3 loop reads CASSLAGMETQYF. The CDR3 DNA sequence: TGTGCCAGCAGTTTGGCGGGGATGGAGACCCAGTACTTC.

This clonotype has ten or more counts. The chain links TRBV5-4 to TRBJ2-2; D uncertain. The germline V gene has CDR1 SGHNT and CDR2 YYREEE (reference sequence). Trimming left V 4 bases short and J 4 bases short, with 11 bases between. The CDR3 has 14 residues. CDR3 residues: CASSPNFATGELFF. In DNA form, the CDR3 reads TGTGCCAGCAGCCCGAACTTCGCCACCGGGGAGCTGTTTTTT.

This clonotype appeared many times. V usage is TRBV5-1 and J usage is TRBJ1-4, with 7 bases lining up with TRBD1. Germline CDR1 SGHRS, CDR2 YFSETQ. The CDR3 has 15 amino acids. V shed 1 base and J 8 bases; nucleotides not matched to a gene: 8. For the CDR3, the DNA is TGCGCCAGCAGCTTGTCGGGAGGGGGCGACGAAAAACTGTTTTTT. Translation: CASSLSGGGDEKLFF.

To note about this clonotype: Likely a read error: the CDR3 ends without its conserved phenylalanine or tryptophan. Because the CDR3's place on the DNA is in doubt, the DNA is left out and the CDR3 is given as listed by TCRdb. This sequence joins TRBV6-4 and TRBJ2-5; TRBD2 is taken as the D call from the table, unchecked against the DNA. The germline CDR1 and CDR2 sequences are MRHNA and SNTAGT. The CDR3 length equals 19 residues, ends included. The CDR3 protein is CASTPSRGRTKASPLHFGN.

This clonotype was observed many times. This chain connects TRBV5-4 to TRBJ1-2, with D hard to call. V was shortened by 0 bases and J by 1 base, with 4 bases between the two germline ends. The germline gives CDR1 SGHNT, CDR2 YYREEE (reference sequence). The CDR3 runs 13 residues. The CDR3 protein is CASSLGSNYGYTF. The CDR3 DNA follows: TGTGCCAGCAGCTTGGGGAGTAACTATGGCTACACCTTC.

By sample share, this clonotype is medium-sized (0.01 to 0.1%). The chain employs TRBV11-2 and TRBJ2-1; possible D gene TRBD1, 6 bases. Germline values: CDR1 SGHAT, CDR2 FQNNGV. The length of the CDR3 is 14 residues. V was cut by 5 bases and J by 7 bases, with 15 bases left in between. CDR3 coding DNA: TGTGCCAGCAGCCGGACAGAACTCCCTAATGAGCAGTTCTTC. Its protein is CASSRTELPNEQFF.

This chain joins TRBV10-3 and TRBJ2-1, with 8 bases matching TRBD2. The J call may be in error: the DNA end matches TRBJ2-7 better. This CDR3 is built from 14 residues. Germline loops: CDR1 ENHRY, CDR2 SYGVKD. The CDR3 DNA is TGTGCCATCAAGACGGGGGGGCCGAACAATGAGCAGTACTTC. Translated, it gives CAIKTGGPNNEQYF.

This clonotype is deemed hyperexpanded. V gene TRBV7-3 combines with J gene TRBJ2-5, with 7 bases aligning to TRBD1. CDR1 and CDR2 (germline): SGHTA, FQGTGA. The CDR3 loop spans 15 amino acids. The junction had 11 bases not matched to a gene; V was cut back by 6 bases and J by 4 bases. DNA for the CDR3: TGTGCCAGCAGGCAATACGGGACAGAGGGAGAGACCCAGTACTTC. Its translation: CASRQYGTEGETQYF.

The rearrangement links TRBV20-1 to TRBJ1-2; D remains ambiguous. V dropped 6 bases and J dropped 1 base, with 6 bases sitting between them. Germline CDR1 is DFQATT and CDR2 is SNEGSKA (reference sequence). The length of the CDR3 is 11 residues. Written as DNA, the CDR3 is TGCAGTGCAGGAGATAACTATGGCTACACCTTC. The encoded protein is CSAGDNYGYTF.

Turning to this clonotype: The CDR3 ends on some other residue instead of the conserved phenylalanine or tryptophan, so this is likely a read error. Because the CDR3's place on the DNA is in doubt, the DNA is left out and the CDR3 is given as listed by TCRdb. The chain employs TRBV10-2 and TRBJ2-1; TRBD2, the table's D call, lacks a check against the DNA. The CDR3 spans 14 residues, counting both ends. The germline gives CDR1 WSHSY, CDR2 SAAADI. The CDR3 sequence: CASRTDPSPLHFGN.

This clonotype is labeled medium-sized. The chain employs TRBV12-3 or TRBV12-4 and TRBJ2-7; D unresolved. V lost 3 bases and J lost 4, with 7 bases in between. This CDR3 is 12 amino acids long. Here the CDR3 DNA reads TGTGCCAGCAGTTTCCGCAGATACGAGCAGTACTTC. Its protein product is CASSFRRYEQYF.

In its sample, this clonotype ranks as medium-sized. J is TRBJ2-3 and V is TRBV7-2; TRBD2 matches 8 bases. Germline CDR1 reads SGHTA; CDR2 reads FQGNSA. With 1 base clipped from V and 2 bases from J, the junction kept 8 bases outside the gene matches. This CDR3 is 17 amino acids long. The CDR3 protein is CASSLDGGGSYTDTQYF. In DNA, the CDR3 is TGTGCCAGCAGCTTAGATGGCGGGGGGTCCTACACAGATACGCAGTATTTT.

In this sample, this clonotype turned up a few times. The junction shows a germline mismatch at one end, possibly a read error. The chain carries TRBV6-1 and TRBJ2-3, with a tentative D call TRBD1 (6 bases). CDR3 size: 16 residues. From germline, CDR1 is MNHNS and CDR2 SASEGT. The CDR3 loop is CAGAFSGASLADTQEF. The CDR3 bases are TGTGCCGGCGCATTTTCAGGGGCTAGCCTCGCAGATACGCAGGAGTTT.

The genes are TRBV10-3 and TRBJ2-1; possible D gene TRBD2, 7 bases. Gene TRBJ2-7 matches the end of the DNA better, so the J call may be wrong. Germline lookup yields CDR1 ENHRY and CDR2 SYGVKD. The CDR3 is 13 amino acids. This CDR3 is CASRREGDYEQYF. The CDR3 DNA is TGTGCCAGCCGCAGGGAGGGGGACTACGAGCAGTACTTC.

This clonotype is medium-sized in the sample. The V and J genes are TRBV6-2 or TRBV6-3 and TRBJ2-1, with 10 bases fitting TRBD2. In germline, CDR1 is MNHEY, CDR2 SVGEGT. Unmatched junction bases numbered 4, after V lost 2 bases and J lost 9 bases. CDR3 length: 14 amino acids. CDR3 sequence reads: CASSYASGGPEQFF. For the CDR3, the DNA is TGTGCCAGCAGTTACGCTAGCGGGGGACCTGAGCAGTTCTTC.

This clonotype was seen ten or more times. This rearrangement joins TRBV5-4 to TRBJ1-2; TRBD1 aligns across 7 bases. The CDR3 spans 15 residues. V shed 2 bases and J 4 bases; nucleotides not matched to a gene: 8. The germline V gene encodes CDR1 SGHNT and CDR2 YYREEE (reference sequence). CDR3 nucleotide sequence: TGTGCCAGCAGCTTCCCGGGACAGAGCATCTATGGCTACACCTTC. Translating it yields CASSFPGQSIYGYTF.

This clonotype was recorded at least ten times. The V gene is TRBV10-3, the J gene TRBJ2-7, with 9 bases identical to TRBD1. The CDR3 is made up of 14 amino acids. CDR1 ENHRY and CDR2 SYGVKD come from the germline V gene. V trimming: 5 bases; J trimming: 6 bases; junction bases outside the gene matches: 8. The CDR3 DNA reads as TGTGCCATCAGTCTACAGGGGGCGGCCGCCGAGCAGTACTTC. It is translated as CAISLQGAAAEQYF.

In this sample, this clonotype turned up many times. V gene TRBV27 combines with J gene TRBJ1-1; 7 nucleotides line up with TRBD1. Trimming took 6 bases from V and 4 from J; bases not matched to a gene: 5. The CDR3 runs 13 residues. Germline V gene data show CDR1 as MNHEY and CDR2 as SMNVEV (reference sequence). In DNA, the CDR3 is TGTGCCAGCAGCGGCCAGGGGGGCACTGAAGCTTTCTTT. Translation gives CASSGQGGTEAFF.

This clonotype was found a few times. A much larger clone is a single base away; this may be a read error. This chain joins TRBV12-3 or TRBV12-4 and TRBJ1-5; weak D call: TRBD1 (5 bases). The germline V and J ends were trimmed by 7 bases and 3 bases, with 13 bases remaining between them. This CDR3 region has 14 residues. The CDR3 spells CASTRDRYNQPQHF. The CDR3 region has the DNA TGTGCCAGCACCCGCGACAGATACAATCAGCCCCAGCATTTT.

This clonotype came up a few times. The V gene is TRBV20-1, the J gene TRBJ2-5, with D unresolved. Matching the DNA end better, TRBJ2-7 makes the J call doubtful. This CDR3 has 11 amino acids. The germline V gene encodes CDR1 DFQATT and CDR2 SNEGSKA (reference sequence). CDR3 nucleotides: TGCAGTGCTAGAAGCAGCTACGAGCAGTACTTC. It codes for CSARSSYEQYF.

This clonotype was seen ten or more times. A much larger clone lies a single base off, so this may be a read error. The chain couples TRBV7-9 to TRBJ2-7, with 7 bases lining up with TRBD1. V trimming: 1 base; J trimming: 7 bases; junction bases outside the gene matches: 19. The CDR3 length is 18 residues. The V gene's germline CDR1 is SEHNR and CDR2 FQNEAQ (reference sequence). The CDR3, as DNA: TGTGCCAGCAGCTTAGGATACAGGGGCATCGAACCCTACAATGAGCAGTACTTC. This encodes CASSLGYRGIEPYNEQYF. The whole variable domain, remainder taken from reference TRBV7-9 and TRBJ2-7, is DTGVSQNPRHKITKRGQNVTFRCDPISEHNRLYWYRQTLGQGPEFLTYFQNEAQLEKSRLLSDRFSAERPKGSFSTLEIQRTEQGDSAMYLCASSLGYRGIEPYNEQYFGPGTRLTVT.